The 18 T cell receptor beta chains below were found in one sample sequenced in a study of immune cell composition in non-small cell lung cancer (dated by TCRdb to 2015 to 2018). Normal lung samples came from the same patient and consisted of non-adjacent lung tissue collected as far from the tumour as possible, at a distance of at least 3 cm. Library method: the immunoSEQ multiplex PCR assay. The source is immuneACCESS, and TCRdb retained only in-frame sequences with V and J called. Part of the clones is not carried over; for the studies checked, unresolved V genes explain less than half of this, and the remainder is unexplained. This sample is represented by a few thousand clones; roughly four fifths of them were singletons. The ten largest clonotypes hold over 25% of the sample. Sequencing was carried out using non-adjacent lung tissue. These receptors were collected from a human donor with non-small cell lung cancer.

The rearrangement joins TRBV19 to TRBJ2-2; no clear D. Per the germline V gene, CDR1 is LNHDA and CDR2 is SQIVND (reference sequence). This CDR3 has 16 residues. Trimming removed 1 base at V and 1 base at J, with 10 bases between. The CDR3 DNA reads as TGTGCCAGTAGTATAGTCACAGTGGGGAACACCGGGGAGCTGTTTTTT. Encoded protein: CASSIVTVGNTGELFF.

The count of this clone is one. This chain joins TRBV28 and TRBJ2-5, with TRBD1 matching 9 bases. V was clipped by 2 bases and J by 2 bases; unmatched bases: 3. The CDR3 is 15 residues long. CDR1 MDHEN and CDR2 SYDVKM come from the germline V gene. Here the CDR3 reads CASSLPGQGQETQYF. In nucleotides, the CDR3 is TGTGCCAGCAGTTTACCAGGACAGGGGCAAGAGACCCAGTACTTC.

CDR3 bases: TGTGCCAGCAGCCAACCACAGGGGCTAAATGAGCAGTTCTTC. It is translated as CASSQPQGLNEQFF. The rearrangement links TRBV4-2 to TRBJ2-1; 7 positions agree with TRBD1. Trimming cost V 2 bases and J 7 bases; bases outside gene matches: 5. Looked up from germline, CDR1 is LGHNA and CDR2 is YNFKEQ. This CDR3 comprises 14 residues.

The V and J genes are TRBV9 and TRBJ2-7, with 9 nucleotides matching TRBD2. J was trimmed by 4 bases and V by 0 bases; bases with no gene match: 8. The CDR3 length is 16 residues. Germline values: CDR1 SGDLS, CDR2 YYNGEE. The CDR3 DNA reads TGTGCCAGCAGCGTAGAAGCCCTAGCGGGATTTTACGAGCAGTACTTC. Its translation is CASSVEALAGFYEQYF. The full variable domain, completed using reference TRBV9 and TRBJ2-7, is DSGVTQTPKHLITATGQRVTLRCSPRSGDLSVYWYQQSLDQGLQFLIQYYNGEERAKGNILERFSAQQFPDLHSELNLSSLELGDSALYFCASSVEALAGFYEQYFGPGTRLTVT.

The chain employs TRBV7-9 and TRBJ2-1; 8 bases agree with TRBD2. Germline V gene sequence: CDR1 SEHNR, CDR2 FQNEAQ (reference sequence). The CDR3 loop spans 14 amino acids. V was clipped by 1 base and J by 8 bases; unmatched bases: 4. CDR3 sequence (DNA): TGTGCCAGCAGCTTAGGGCTAGCGGGTCATGAGCAGTTCTTC. Its protein product is CASSLGLAGHEQFF.

The chain is built from TRBV10-1 and TRBJ2-4; 7 nucleotides align to TRBD2. The CDR3 loop spans 20 amino acids. Germline V gene data show CDR1 as WNHNN and CDR2 as SYGVQD (reference sequence). Trimming at V came to 2 bases and at J to 0 bases, leaving 16 bases not matched to a gene. CDR3: CASSETGWRLADLAKNIQYF. Here the CDR3 DNA reads TGCGCCAGCAGTGAGACTGGTTGGCGCCTAGCGGATTTAGCCAAAAACATTCAGTACTTC.

The J gene is TRBJ2-7, the V gene TRBV27; TRBD1 agrees at 11 bases. Germline CDR1 is MNHEY and CDR2 is SMNVEV (reference sequence). CDR3 length equals 15 residues. Trimming removed 7 bases from V and 5 bases from J; junction bases left unmatched: 10. CDR3: CASKPGQGGGHEQYF. DNA of the CDR3: TGTGCCAGCAAACCGGGACAGGGGGGGGGCCACGAGCAGTACTTC.

This clone was seen a few times. The V call is TRBV28, the J call TRBJ1-1, with 7 bases aligning to TRBD1. Germline-derived CDR1 and CDR2 are MDHEN and SYDVKM. The V segment lost 5 bases and the J segment 4 bases; nucleotides outside the gene matches: 7. The CDR3 spans 14 residues. CDR3 region: CASSVLQGSTEAFF. The CDR3 DNA is TGTGCCAGCAGTGTACTACAGGGGAGCACTGAAGCTTTCTTT.

The chain has TRBV28 and TRBJ1-1; the match to TRBD1 covers 7 bases. The V segment lost 6 bases and the J segment 4 bases; nucleotides outside the gene matches: 14. In germline, CDR1 is MDHEN, CDR2 SYDVKM. The CDR3 consists of 16 residues. Here the CDR3 reads CASSPRRGSGGTEAFF. Written as DNA, the CDR3 is TGTGCCAGCAGCCCCCGCCGTGGGTCAGGGGGCACTGAAGCTTTCTTT.

The chain has TRBV18 and TRBJ2-7; D possibly corresponds to TRBD2 (5 bases). The CDR3 extends over 14 amino acids. The germline V and J ends were trimmed by 3 bases and 2 bases, with 11 bases remaining between them. The germline gives CDR1 KGHSH, CDR2 LQKENI. CDR3: CASSPGQEAYEQYF. The CDR3 DNA sequence: TGTGCCAGCTCACCGGGCCAGGAGGCCTACGAGCAGTACTTC. Drawing the rest from reference TRBV18 and TRBJ2-7, the complete variable domain is NAGVMQNPRHLVRRRGQEARLRCSPMKGHSHVYWYRQLPEEGLKFMVYLQKENIIDESGMPKERFSAEFPKEGPSILRIQQVVRGDSAAYFCASSPGQEAYEQYFGPGTRLTVT.

Sample share makes this clone medium-sized. The chain joins TRBV7-8 to TRBJ1-5; D is uncertain. The CDR3 length is 15 residues. Trimming cost V 0 bases and J 3 bases, with 9 bases left between them. The germline V gene encodes CDR1 SGHVS and CDR2 FQNEAQ. The CDR3 DNA reads as TGTGCCAGCAGCTTAGCGGGCAGGTCCAATCAGCCCCAGCATTTT. It specifies CASSLAGRSNQPQHF.

The chain combines TRBV7-2 with TRBJ2-7; D gene uncertain. V gave up 6 bases and J gave up 6 bases, with 27 bases separating them. Germline CDR1 SGHTA, CDR2 FQGNSA. This CDR3 region has 17 residues. The CDR3 bases are TGTGCCAGCAGTCCCTACCTAAGCAGTCAGACCCTAGTCGAGCAGTACTTC. Amino acid sequence: CASSPYLSSQTLVEQYF.

The chain uses TRBV19 and TRBJ2-7; 9 bases line up with TRBD1. The V gene end was trimmed by 3 bases and the J gene end by 6 bases; junction bases not matched to a gene: 6. The CDR3 has 14 residues. Germline V lookup: CDR1 LNHDA, CDR2 SQIVND (reference sequence). The CDR3 here is CASSMGQGQAEQYF. The DNA for the CDR3 is TGTGCCAGTAGTATGGGACAGGGACAGGCCGAGCAGTACTTC.

The DNA of the CDR3 is TGCAGCGTTGAAGCGGGAGCCATGGGGTCAGATACGCAGTATTTT. It encodes CSVEAGAMGSDTQYF. The rearrangement joins TRBV29-1 to TRBJ2-3; D is possibly TRBD2 (6 bases). This CDR3 is 15 amino acids long. CDR1 and CDR2 (germline): SQVTM, ANQGSEA. The germline V and J ends were trimmed by 1 base and 4 bases, with 15 bases remaining between them.

CDR3 nucleotides: TGTGCCAGCAGCCCCCGGGAGACGAACACTGAAGCTTTCTTT. Protein: CASSPRETNTEAFF. V gene TRBV27 combines with J gene TRBJ1-1; D not resolved. CDR3 length equals 14 residues. Looked up from germline, CDR1 is MNHEY and CDR2 is SMNVEV (reference sequence). With 6 bases removed from V and 1 base from J, the gap between germline ends came to 12 bases.

The rearrangement links TRBV7-2 to TRBJ2-1, with a possible D match to TRBD2 (5 bases). The CDR3 is 16 amino acids. V dropped 2 bases and J dropped 7 bases, with 18 bases sitting between them. Looked up from germline, CDR1 is SGHTA and CDR2 is FQGNSA. The CDR3 sequence is CASSLFAVLTGNEQFF. In nucleotides, the CDR3 is TGTGCCAGCAGCTTATTCGCGGTCCTAACGGGGAATGAGCAGTTCTTC.

The rearrangement links TRBV27 to TRBJ2-7, with 7 bases matching TRBD1. CDR1 is MNHEY, CDR2 SMNVEV, per germline (reference sequence). Trimming took 0 bases from V and 3 from J; bases not matched to a gene: 5. The CDR3 contains 15 residues. The DNA for the CDR3 is TGTGCCAGCAGTTTATCGGGGACAGCTAGCTACGAGCAGTACTTC. It codes for CASSLSGTASYEQYF.

This chain connects TRBV9 to TRBJ2-1; TRBD2 aligns across 16 bases. Germline CDR1 and CDR2: SGDLS and YYNGEE. This CDR3 region has 21 residues. Germline trimming cut 4 bases from V and 10 bases from J; bases unmatched to any gene: 23. This CDR3 is CASSPEGVGGTSGRAFGEQFF. The CDR3 DNA sequence: TGTGCCAGCAGCCCCGAAGGGGTGGGCGGGACTAGCGGGAGGGCCTTCGGGGAGCAGTTCTTC.